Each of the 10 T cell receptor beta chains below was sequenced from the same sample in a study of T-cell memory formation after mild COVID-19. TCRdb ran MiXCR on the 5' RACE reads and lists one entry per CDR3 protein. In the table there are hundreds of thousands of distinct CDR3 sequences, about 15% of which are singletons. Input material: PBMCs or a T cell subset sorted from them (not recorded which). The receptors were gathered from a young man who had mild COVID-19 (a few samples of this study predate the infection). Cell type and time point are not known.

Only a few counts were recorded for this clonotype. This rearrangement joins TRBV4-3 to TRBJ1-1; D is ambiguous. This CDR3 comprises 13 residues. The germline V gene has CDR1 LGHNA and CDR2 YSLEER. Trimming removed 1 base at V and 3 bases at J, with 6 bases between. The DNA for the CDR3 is TGCGCCAGCAGCCAAGCTTTATACACTGAAGCTTTCTTT. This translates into CASSQALYTEAFF.

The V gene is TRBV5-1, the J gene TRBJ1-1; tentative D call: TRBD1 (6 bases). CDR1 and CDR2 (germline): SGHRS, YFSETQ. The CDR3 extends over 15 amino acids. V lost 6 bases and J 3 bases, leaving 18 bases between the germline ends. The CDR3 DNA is TGCGCCAGCACCAAACGGGGGGCATGGGACACTGAAGCTTTCTTT. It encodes CASTKRGAWDTEAFF. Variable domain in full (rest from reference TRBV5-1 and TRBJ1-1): KAGVTQTPRYLIKTRGQQVTLSCSPISGHRSVSWYQQTPGQGLQFLFEYFSETQRNKGNFPGRFSGRQFSNSRSEMNVSTLELGDSALYLCASTKRGAWDTEAFFGQGTRLTVV.

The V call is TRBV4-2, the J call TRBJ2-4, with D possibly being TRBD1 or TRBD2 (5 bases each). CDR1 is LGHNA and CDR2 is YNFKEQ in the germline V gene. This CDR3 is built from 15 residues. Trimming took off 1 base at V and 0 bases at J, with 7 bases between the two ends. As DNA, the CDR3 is TGTGCCAGCAGCCAAGCGGGGCCAGCCAAAAACATTCAGTACTTC. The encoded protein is CASSQAGPAKNIQYF.

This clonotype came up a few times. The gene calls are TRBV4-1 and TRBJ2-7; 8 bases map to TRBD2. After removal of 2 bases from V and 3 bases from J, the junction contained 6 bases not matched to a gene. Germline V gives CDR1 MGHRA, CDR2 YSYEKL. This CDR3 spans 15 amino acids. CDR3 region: CASSQWWRGVYEQYF. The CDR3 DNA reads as TGCGCCAGCAGCCAATGGTGGCGGGGGGTCTACGAGCAGTACTTC.

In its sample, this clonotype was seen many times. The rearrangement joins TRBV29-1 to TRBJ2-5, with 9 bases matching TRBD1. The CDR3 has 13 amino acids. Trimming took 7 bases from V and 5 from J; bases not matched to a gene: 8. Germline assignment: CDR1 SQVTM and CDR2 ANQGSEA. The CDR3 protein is CSADRGVGETQYF. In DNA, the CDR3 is TGCAGCGCCGACAGGGGGGTCGGCGAGACCCAGTACTTC.

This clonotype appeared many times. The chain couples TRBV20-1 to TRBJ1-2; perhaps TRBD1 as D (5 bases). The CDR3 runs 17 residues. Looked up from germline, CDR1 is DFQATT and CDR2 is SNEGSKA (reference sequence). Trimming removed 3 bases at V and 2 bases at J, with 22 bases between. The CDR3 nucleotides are TGCAGTGCTAGGAGCGAAAGGGACGGCCCCCTAAACTATGGCTACACCTTC. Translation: CSARSERDGPLNYGYTF.

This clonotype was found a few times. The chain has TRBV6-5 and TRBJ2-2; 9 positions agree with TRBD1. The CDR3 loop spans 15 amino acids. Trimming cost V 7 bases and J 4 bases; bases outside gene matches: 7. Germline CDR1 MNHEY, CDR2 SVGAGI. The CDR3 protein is CASTHGTGRTGELFF. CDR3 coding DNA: TGTGCCAGCACCCACGGGACAGGGCGCACCGGGGAGCTGTTTTTT.

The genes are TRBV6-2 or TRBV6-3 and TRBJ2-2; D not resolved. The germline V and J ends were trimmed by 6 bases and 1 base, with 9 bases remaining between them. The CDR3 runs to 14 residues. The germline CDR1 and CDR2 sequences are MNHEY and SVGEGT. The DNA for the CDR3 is TGTGCCAGCAGCCAGCCAAAGAACACCGGGGAGCTGTTTTTT. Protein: CASSQPKNTGELFF.

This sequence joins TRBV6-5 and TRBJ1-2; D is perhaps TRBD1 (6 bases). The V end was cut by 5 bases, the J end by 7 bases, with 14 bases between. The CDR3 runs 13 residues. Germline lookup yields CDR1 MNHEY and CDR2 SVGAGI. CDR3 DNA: TGTGCCAGCAGTAATACAGGGTTGGGTGGCTACACCTTC. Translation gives CASSNTGLGGYTF.

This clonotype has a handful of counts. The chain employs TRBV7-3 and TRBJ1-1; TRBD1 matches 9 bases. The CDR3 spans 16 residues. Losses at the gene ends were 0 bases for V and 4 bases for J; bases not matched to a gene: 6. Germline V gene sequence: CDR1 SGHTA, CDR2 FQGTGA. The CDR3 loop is CASSLTAGQGRTEAFF. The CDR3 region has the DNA TGTGCCAGCAGCTTAACGGCAGGACAGGGGCGCACTGAAGCTTTCTTT.